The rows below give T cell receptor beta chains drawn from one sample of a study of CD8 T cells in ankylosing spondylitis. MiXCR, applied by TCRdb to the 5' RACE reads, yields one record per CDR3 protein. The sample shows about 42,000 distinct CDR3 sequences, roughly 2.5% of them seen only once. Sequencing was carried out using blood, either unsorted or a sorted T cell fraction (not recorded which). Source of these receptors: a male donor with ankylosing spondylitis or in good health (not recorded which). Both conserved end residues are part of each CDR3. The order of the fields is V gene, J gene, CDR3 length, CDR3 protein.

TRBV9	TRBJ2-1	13	CASSVAGSLEQFF
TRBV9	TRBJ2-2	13	CASGGTGTGELFF
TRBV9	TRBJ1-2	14	CASSVGRGDYGYTF
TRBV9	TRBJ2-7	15	CASSPYPGQGAAWYF
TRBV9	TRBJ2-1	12	CASSVGRGEQFF
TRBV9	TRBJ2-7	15	CASSVTEGLNYEQYF
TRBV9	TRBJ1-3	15	CASSVEPGPGNTIYF
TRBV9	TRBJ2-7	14	CASSVGQGGGEQYF
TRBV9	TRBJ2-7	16	CASSVVAEGNSYEQYF
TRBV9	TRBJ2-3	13	CASSPRYADTQYF
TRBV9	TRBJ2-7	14	CASSARDLNYEQYF
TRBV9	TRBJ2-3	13	CASSVQGTDTQYF
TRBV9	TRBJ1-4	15	CASSVSPGRNEKLFF
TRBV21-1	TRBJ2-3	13	CASSKDRSDTQYF
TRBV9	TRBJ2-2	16	CASSARTSGNTGELFF
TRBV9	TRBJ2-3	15	CASSVGGEGPDTQYF
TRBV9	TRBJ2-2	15	CASSVERGVTGELFF
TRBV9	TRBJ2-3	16	CASSVGLAVSTDTQYF
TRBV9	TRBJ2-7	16	CASSAPGGRLSYEQYF
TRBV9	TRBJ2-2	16	CASSIGLAGDTGELFF
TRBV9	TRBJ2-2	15	CASSVARSNTGELFF
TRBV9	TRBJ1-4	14	CASSVSPGVEKLFF